The sequence of this T cell receptor beta chain was determined in a study of T cell changes during pregnancy in multiple sclerosis. This clone has just one count. The V gene's germline CDR1 is SQVTM and CDR2 ANQGSEA. The CDR3 runs to 13 residues. The V end lost 6 bases, the J end lost 6 bases, and 18 bases lay between the germline ends. Repertoires were generated with immunoSEQ multiplex PCR, while TCRdb's copy carries only in-frame clones and drops some. The data show more than 65,000 clones, with 80% to 95% seen just once and around 2.3% held by the top ten. The clonotype originates from a female donor with multiple sclerosis, enrolled in a pregnancy study. The V gene is TRBV29-1, the J gene TRBJ2-7; D may be TRBD2 (6 bases). The sample consisted of peripheral blood, taken in the first trimester of pregnancy. Here the CDR3 reads CSVSGRPVGEQYF. CDR3 nucleotide sequence: TGCAGCGTGAGCGGGCGACCCGTCGGCGAGCAGTACTTC.